This TCR beta chain derives from a study of cytomegalovirus exposure and HLA in healthy donors. Study-wide results and caveats: Cytomegalovirus-associated TCR beta chains were listed, numbering some 150.

Researchers ran the PCR with 60 Vbeta and 13 Jbeta primers. TCRdb keeps only in-frame clones here, not all; method: immunoSEQ multiplex PCR. The sample lists 45,000 or so clones, around 70% occurring once. Germline CDR1 is SEHNR and CDR2 is FQNEAQ (reference sequence). V lost 3 bases to trimming and J lost 8 bases, with 14 bases between them. The CDR3 spans 15 residues. A note on this clone: The antigen is unknown.

These donors counted as nominally healthy when sampled, but unrecorded immune exposures were likely. The TCR sequence derives from a woman aged 30 to 39 in good health and CMV-seronegative. V is TRBV7-9 and J is TRBJ1-6; no definite D call. Sequenced: PBMCs. The CDR3 is CASSFNSPRDSPLHF. The DNA for the CDR3 is TGTGCCAGCAGCTTCAACTCTCCGAGGGATTCACCCCTCCACTTT.